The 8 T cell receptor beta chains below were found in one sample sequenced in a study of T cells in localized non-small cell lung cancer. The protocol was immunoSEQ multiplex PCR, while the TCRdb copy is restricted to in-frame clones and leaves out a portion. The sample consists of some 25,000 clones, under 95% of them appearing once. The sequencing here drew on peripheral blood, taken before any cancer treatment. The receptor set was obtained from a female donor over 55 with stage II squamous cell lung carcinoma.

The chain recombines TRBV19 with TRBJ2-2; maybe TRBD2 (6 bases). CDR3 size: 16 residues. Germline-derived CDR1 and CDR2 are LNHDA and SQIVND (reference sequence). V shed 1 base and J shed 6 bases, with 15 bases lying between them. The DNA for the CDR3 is TGTGCCAGTAGTATAGGAGGAGGGAGATCCTCCGGGGAGCTGTTTTTT. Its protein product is CASSIGGGRSSGELFF.

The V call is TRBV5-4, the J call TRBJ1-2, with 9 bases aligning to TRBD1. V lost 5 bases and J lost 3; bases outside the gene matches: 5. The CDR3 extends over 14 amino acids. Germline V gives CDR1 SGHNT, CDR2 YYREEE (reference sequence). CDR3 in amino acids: CASRPGQGDYGYTF. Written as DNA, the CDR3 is TGTGCCAGCAGGCCGGGACAGGGAGACTATGGCTACACCTTC. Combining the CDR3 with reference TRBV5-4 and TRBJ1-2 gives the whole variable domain ETGVTQSPTHLIKTRGQQVTLRCSSQSGHNTVSWYQQALGQGPQFIFQYYREEENGRGNFPPRFSGLQFPNYSSELNVNALELDDSALYLCASRPGQGDYGYTFGSGTRLTVV.

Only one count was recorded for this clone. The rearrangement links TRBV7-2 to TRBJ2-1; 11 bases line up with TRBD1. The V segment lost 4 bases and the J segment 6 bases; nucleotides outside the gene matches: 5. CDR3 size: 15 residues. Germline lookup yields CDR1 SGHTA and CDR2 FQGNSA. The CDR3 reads CASSSRDRGGNEQFF. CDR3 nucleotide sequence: TGTGCCAGCAGCTCCCGGGACAGGGGGGGCAATGAGCAGTTCTTC.

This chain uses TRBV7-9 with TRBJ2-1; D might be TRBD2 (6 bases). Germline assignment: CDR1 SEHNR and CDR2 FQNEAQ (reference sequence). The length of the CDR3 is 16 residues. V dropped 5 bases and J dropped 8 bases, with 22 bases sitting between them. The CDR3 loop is CASSPPPRLGPHEQFF. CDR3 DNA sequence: TGTGCCAGCAGCCCTCCTCCGAGACTAGGGCCTCATGAGCAGTTCTTC.

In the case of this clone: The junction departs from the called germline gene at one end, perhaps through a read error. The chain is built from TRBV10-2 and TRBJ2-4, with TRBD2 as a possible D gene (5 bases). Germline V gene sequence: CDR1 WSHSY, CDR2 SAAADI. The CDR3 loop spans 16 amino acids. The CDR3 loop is CVSSEGRLRAKNIQYF. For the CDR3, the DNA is TGCGTCAGCAGTGAGGGCAGGCTCAGAGCCAAAAACATTCAGTACTTC.

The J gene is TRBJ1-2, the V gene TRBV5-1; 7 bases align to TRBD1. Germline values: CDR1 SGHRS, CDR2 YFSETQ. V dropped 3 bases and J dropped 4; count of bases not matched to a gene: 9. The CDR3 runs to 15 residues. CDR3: CASSSAQGGVYGYTF. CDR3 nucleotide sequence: TGCGCCAGCAGCTCCGCCCAGGGGGGAGTCTATGGCTACACCTTC.

CDR3 bases: TGTGCCAGCAGCTCGCAGGGGCGCACAGATACGCAGTATTTT. Translation gives CASSSQGRTDTQYF. The J gene is TRBJ2-3, the V gene TRBV7-6; tentative D call: TRBD1 (6 bases). The CDR3 is 14 amino acids. Germline V gene lookup returns CDR1 SGHVS and CDR2 FNYEAQ. Trimming removed 4 bases from V and 1 base from J, with 9 bases in between.

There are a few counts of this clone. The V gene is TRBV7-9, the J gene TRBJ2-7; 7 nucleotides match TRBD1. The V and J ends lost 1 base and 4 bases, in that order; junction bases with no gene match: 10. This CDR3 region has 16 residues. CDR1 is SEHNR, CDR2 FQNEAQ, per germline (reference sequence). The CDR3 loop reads CASSLGPLGQPYEQYF. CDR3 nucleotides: TGTGCCAGCAGCTTAGGGCCCCTGGGACAGCCTTACGAGCAGTACTTC. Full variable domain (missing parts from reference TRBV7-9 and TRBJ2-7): DTGVSQNPRHKITKRGQNVTFRCDPISEHNRLYWYRQTLGQGPEFLTYFQNEAQLEKSRLLSDRFSAERPKGSFSTLEIQRTEQGDSAMYLCASSLGPLGQPYEQYFGPGTRLTVT.